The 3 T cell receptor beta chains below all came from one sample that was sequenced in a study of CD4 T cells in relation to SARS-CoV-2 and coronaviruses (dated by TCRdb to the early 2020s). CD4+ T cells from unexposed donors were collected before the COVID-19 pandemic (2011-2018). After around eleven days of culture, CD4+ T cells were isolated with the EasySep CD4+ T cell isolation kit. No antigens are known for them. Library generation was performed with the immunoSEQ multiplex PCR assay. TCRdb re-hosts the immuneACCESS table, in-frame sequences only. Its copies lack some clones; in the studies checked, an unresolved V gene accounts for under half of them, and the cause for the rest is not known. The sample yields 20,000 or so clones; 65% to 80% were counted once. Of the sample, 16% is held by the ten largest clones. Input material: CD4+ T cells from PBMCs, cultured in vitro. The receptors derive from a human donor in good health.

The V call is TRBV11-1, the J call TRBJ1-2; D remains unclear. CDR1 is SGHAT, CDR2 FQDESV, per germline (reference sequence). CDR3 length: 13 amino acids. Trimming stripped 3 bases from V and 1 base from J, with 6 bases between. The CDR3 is CASSFRDNYGYTF. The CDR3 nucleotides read TGTGCCAGCAGCTTTAGGGATAACTATGGCTACACCTTC.

The CDR3 region has the DNA TGTGCCACCAGCCAAGTACATGAGCAGTTCTTC. Translation gives CATSQVHEQFF. This chain links TRBV24-1 with TRBJ2-1, with no clear D. The CDR3 is 11 amino acids. Germline V gives CDR1 KGHDR, CDR2 SFDVKD. Trimming stripped 7 bases from V and 8 bases from J, with 8 bases between.

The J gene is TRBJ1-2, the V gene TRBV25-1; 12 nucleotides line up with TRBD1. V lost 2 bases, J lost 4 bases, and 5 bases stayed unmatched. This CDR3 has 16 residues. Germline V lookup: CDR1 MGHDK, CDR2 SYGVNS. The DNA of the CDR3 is TGTGCCAGCAGTGAAGGCGGGACAGGGGGCCCCTATGGCTACACCTTC. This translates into CASSEGGTGGPYGYTF.